This T cell receptor (beta chain) was identified during a study of tumor and adjacent non-tumor tissue in lung cancer. Three rounds of nested PCR, following a modified ARM-PCR protocol, produced the TCRbeta library. TCRdb re-called the multiplex PCR reads with MiXCR, one entry per CDR3 protein. The repertoire consists of 65,000 to 75,000 distinct CDR3 sequences, with about three quarters occurring once and the leading ten covering about 30%. With respect to this clonotype: The target antigen is unknown. One end of the junction varies from germline; a read error may be responsible.

RNA was extracted from bulk tissue without any cell sorting. Study-wide results and limits: Patients with more diverse tumor TCRs had worse survival.

The germline V gene has CDR1 SGHDT and CDR2 YYEEEE. This CDR3 comprises 22 residues. The rearrangement uses TRBV5-6 and TRBJ2-1, with 7 bases that match TRBD2. What was sequenced was lung tumor tissue. This clonotype originated in a man aged 55 to 70 with non-small cell lung cancer. The CDR3 sequence is CACSPPRGSRLAGLLQYNEQFF. The CDR3, as DNA: TGTGCCTGCAGCCCGCCCCGGGGATCGAGGTTAGCGGGCCTGCTCCAATACAATGAGCAGTTCTTC.